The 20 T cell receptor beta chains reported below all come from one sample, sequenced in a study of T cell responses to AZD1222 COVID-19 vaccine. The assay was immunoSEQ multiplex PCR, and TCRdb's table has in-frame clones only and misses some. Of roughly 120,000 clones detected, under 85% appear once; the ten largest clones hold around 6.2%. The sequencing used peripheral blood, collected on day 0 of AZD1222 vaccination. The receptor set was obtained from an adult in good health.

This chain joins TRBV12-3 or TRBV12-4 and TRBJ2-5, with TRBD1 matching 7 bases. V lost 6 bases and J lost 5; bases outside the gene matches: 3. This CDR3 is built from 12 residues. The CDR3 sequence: CASRADRETQYF. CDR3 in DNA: TGTGCCAGCAGAGCGGACAGGGAGACCCAGTACTTC.

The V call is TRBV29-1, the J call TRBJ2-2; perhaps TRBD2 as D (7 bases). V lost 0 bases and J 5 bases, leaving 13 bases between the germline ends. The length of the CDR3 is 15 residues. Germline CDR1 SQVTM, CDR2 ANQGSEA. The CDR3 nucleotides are TGCAGCGTTGAAGAAGTCGGGGGGCGGACCGGGGAGCTGTTTTTT. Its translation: CSVEEVGGRTGELFF.

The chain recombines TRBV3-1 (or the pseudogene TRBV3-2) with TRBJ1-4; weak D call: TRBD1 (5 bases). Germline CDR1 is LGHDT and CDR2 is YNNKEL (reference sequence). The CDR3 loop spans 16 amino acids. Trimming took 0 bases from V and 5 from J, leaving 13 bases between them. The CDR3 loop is CASSQDLGALNEKLFF. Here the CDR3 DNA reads TGTGCCAGCAGCCAAGATCTCGGGGCATTGAATGAAAAACTGTTTTTT.

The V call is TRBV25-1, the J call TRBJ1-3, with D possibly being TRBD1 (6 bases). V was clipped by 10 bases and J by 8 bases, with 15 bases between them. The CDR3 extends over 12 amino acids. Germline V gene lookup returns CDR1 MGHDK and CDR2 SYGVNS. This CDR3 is CATEGGGHTIYF. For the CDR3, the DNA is TGTGCCACAGAAGGGGGGGGCCACACCATATATTTT.

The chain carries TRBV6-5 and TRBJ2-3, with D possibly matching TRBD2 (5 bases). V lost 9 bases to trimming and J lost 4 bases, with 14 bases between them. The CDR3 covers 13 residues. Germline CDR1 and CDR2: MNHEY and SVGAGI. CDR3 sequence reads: CASTKPGADTQYF. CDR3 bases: TGTGCCAGTACTAAACCCGGGGCAGATACGCAGTATTTT.

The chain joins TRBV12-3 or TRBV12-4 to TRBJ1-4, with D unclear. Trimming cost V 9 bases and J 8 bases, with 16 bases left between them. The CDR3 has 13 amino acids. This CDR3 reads CASGEGTAEKLFF. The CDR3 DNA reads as TGTGCCAGTGGGGAGGGTACGGCAGAAAAACTGTTTTTT.

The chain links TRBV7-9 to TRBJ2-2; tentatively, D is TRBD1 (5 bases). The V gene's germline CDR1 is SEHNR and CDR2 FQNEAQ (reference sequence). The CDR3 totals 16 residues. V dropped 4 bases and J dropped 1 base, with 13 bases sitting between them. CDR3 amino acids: CASSSFRGQNTGELFF. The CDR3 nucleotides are TGTGCCAGCAGCTCATTCCGCGGACAGAACACCGGGGAGCTGTTTTTT.

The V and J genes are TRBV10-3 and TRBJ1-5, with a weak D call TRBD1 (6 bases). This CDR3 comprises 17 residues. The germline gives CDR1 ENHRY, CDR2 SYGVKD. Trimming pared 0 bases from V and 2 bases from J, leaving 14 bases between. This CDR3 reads CAISESNSGAGNQPQHF. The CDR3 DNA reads TGTGCCATCAGTGAGTCGAACTCAGGGGCTGGCAATCAGCCCCAGCATTTT.

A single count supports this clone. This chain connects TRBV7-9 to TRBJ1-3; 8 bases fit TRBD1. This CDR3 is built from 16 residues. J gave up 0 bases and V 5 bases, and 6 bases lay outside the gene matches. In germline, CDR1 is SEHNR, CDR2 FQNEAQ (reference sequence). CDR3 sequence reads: CASSISGGASGNTIYF. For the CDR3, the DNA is TGTGCCAGCAGCATATCAGGGGGCGCCTCTGGAAACACCATATATTTT.

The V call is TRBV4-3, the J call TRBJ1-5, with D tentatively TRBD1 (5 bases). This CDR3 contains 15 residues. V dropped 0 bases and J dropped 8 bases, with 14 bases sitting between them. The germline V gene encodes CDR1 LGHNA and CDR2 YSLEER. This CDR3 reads CASSQERGPLEPQHF. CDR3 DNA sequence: TGCGCCAGCAGCCAAGAGAGGGGCCCTTTGGAGCCCCAGCATTTT.

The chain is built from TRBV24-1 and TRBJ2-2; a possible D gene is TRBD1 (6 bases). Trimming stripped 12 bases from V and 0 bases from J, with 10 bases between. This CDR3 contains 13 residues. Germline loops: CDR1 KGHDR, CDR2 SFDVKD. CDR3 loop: CAARDTNTGELFF. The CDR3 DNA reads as TGTGCCGCCCGGGACACGAACACCGGGGAGCTGTTTTTT.

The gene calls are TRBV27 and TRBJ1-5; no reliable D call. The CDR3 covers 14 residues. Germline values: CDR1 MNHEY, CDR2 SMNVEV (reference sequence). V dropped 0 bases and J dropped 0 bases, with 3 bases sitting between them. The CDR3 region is CASSLSYSNQPQHF. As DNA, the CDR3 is TGTGCCAGCAGTTTATCGTATAGCAATCAGCCCCAGCATTTT.

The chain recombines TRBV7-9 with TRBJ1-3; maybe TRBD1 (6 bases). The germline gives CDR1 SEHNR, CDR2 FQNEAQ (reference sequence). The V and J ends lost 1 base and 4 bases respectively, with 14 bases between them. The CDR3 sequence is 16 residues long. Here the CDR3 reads CASSLGSRGSGNTIYF. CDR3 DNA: TGTGCCAGCAGCTTAGGGTCCAGGGGTTCGGGAAACACCATATATTTT. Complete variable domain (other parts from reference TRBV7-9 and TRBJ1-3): DTGVSQNPRHKITKRGQNVTFRCDPISEHNRLYWYRQTLGQGPEFLTYFQNEAQLEKSRLLSDRFSAERPKGSFSTLEIQRTEQGDSAMYLCASSLGSRGSGNTIYFGEGSWLTVV.

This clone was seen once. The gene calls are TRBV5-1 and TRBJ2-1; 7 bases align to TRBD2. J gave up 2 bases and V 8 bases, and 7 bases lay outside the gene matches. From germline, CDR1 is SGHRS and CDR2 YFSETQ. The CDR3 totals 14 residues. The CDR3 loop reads CASMTGTTYNEQFF. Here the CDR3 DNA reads TGCGCCAGTATGACCGGGACTACCTACAATGAGCAGTTCTTC.

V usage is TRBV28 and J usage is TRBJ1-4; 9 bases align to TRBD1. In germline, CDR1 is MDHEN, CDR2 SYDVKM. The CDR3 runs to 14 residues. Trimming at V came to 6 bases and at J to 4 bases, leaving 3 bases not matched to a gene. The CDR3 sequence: CASSQTGGNEKLFF. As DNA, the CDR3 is TGTGCCAGCAGCCAGACAGGGGGTAATGAAAAACTGTTTTTT.

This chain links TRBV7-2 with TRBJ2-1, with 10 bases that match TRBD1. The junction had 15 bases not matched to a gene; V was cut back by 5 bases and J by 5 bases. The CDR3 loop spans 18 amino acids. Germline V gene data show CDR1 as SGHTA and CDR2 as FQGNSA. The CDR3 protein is CASSPRTGGSFLDNEQFF. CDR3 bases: TGTGCCAGCAGCCCCCGGACAGGGGGTAGCTTCCTCGACAATGAGCAGTTCTTC.

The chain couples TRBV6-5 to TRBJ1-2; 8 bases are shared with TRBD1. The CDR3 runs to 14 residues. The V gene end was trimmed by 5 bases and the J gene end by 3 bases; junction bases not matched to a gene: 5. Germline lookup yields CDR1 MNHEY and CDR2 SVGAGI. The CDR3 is CASSNRGAHYGYTF. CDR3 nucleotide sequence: TGTGCCAGCAGTAACAGGGGGGCCCACTATGGCTACACCTTC.

This CDR3 is CASSPWTSGGLRYEQYF. The CDR3 nucleotides are TGTGCCAGCAGCCCTTGGACTAGCGGGGGCCTCCGGTACGAGCAGTACTTC. The rearrangement links TRBV9 to TRBJ2-7; the match to TRBD2 covers 13 bases. Germline CDR1 is SGDLS and CDR2 is YYNGEE. The CDR3 runs to 17 residues. Unmatched junction bases numbered 11, after V lost 4 bases and J lost 4 bases.

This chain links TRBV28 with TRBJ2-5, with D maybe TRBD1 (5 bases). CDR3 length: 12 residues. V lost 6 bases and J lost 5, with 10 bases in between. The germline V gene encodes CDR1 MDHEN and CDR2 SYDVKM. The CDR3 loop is CASSQGYETQYF. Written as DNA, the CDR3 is TGTGCCAGCAGCCAGGGTTATGAGACCCAGTACTTC.

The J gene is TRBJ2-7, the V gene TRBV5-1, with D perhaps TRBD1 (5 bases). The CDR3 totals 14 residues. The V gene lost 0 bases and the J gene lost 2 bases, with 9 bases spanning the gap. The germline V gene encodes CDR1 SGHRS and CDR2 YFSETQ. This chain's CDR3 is CASSLDRLAYEQYF. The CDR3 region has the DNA TGCGCCAGCAGCTTGGACAGGTTGGCCTACGAGCAGTACTTC.